This is a list of T cell receptor beta chains from one sample in a study of T cell responses to AZD1222 COVID-19 vaccine. Produced via immunoSEQ multiplex PCR; TCRdb's table is partial and in-frame only. The sample contains some 140,000 clones, about 85% of which appear only once. The sequences come from peripheral blood, collected on day 0 of AZD1222 vaccination. All receptors derive from an adult in good health. CDR3s include the opening cysteine and the closing phenylalanine or tryptophan. D genes are given only for firm matches. Clone sizes are given selectively: once, few, many, or a class where the clone is expanded.

abundance	v_gene	j_gene	d_gene	CDR3nt	CDR3aa
-	TRBV4-3	TRBJ2-3	-	TGCGCCAGCAGCGTTACCCCCACGGATACGCAGTATTTT	CASSVTPTDTQYF
-	TRBV29-1	TRBJ2-3	-	TGCAGCGTTGGAGTTAACAGCGGCACAGATACGCAGTATTTT	CSVGVNSGTDTQYF
-	TRBV7-9	TRBJ2-3	-	TGTGCCAGCAGCTTAGCGTCACCCCCAGATACGCAGTATTTT	CASSLASPPDTQYF
once	TRBV4-3	TRBJ2-7	-	TGCGCCAGCAGCCAAGATTCGGTGGGGCAGAGAGCCTACGAGCAGTACTTC	CASSQDSVGQRAYEQYF
-	TRBV25-1	TRBJ1-2	-	TGTGCCAGCAGTGAGCAGGGCAGCTATGGCTACACCTTC	CASSEQGSYGYTF
-	TRBV7-9	TRBJ1-1	-	TGTGCCAGCAGCTTTGTACGAAGACCGGGACCCCTATGGGACACTGAAGCTTTCTTT	CASSFVRRPGPLWDTEAFF
-	TRBV7-9	TRBJ1-2	-	TGTGCCAGCAGCTCCGAGACAGCTAACTATGGCTACACCTTC	CASSSETANYGYTF
-	TRBV28	TRBJ2-1	-	TGTGCCAGCAGTTCAAGGGGGCCCGGGGGAAATGAGCAGTTCTTC	CASSSRGPGGNEQFF
-	TRBV6-4	TRBJ2-7	-	TGTGCCAGCAGTGTCTCCTACGAGCAGTACTTC	CASSVSYEQYF
-	TRBV6-1	TRBJ1-2	TRBD1	TGTGCCAGCAGTGAAACCCAACCAGGGGGTGGCTACACCTTC	CASSETQPGGGYTF
-	TRBV11-2	TRBJ2-7	-	TGTGCCAGCAGCTTAGTCGCCGGGCTGCCCTACGAGCAGTACTTC	CASSLVAGLPYEQYF
-	TRBV27	TRBJ2-3	-	TGTGCCAGCAGTGTGGGGGCCGCAAACACAGATACGCAGTATTTT	CASSVGAANTDTQYF
-	TRBV6-6	TRBJ1-1	TRBD1	TGTGCCAGCGGACTGGGACAGGTCACTGAAGCTTTCTTT	CASGLGQVTEAFF
-	TRBV6-5	TRBJ1-2	-	TGTGCCAGCAGTTACTCGCGCACCTATGGCTACACCTTC	CASSYSRTYGYTF
-	TRBV9	TRBJ2-5	TRBD2	TGTGCCAGCAGCCCCTCTACTCGGGGGGACTGGGAGACCCAGTACTTC	CASSPSTRGDWETQYF
-	TRBV10-3	TRBJ1-1	TRBD1	TGTGCCATCAGTGATAGGACAGGGGGGTCAGCTGAAGCTTTCTTT	CAISDRTGGSAEAFF
-	TRBV29-1	TRBJ1-1	-	TGCAGCGTTGTTAGTCAGGTCTACGTTCGAAGTACTGAAGCTTTCTTT	CSVVSQVYVRSTEAFF
-	TRBV10-3	TRBJ2-2	TRBD1	TGTGCCATCAGTGAGTCGTTTCTGGGACAGGGTAACACCGGGGAGCTGTTTTTT	CAISESFLGQGNTGELFF
-	TRBV3-1/TRBV3-2	TRBJ1-2	-	TGTGCCAGCAGCCGGGACGGAGCCCGTGGCTATGGCTACACCTTC	CASSRDGARGYGYTF
once	TRBV5-8	TRBJ2-5	-	TGTGCCAGCGGGTCCGAGCAGGGTTGGCAGACCCAGTACTTC	CASGSEQGWQTQYF
-	TRBV19	TRBJ1-3	-	TGTGCCAGTAGTATAGGGGGAGCGGTTGGAAACACCATATATTTT	CASSIGGAVGNTIYF
-	TRBV7-2	TRBJ2-1	-	TGTGCCAGCAGCACCCGGCCCGGGAATGAGCAGTTCTTC	CASSTRPGNEQFF
-	TRBV19	TRBJ1-3	-	TGTGCCAGTAACCCGGGACGGTTCTCTGGAAACACCATATATTTT	CASNPGRFSGNTIYF
-	TRBV29-1	TRBJ1-1	-	TGCAGCGTTGAGGGGAAGGCTTCGGGCACTGAAGCTTTCTTT	CSVEGKASGTEAFF
few	TRBV19	TRBJ2-7	TRBD2	TGTGCCAGTAGTACTCCCCGCGGGGGGGGCTACGAGCAGTACTTC	CASSTPRGGGYEQYF
-	TRBV6-5	TRBJ2-1	-	TGTGCCAGCAGTTACTCGACCGTGGATGAGCAGTTCTTC	CASSYSTVDEQFF
-	TRBV19	TRBJ1-5	-	TGTGCCAGTAGTATATTTACAGGAGACAATCAGCCCCAGCATTTT	CASSIFTGDNQPQHF
-	TRBV5-1	TRBJ2-5	TRBD1	TGCGCCAGCAGCTTGGGGACAGGCCTACAAGAGACCCAGTACTTC	CASSLGTGLQETQYF
-	TRBV6-1	TRBJ1-2	-	TGTGCCAGCAGTGAAGCGGAACCCAGCTATGGCTACACCTTC	CASSEAEPSYGYTF
once	TRBV4-3	TRBJ2-1	TRBD2	TGCGCCAGCAGCCAAGAGAGGAGCAGCGGGGGGGCTAATGAGCAGTTCTTC	CASSQERSSGGANEQFF
-	TRBV3-1/TRBV3-2	TRBJ1-2	-	TGTGCCAGCAGCCAAGTCAGCCGAGATGGCTACACCTTC	CASSQVSRDGYTF
-	TRBV6-5	TRBJ2-7	TRBD1	TGTGCCAGCAGTTATGGGACAGGGGTAAGCGAGCAGTACTTC	CASSYGTGVSEQYF
-	TRBV27	TRBJ2-4	TRBD2	TGTGCCAGCAGTTTATCGTTCAGTTCGGGAGGGGGAAACATTCAGTACTTC	CASSLSFSSGGGNIQYF
once	TRBV5-4	TRBJ1-5	-	TGTGCCAGCAGCTTAGATGGAAATCAGCCCCAGCATTTT	CASSLDGNQPQHF
-	TRBV5-6	TRBJ1-2	TRBD1	TGTGCCAGCAGCTGGGGACAGCCCCTAGAGGGCTACACCTTC	CASSWGQPLEGYTF
-	TRBV2	TRBJ1-5	-	TGTGCCAGCAGGGAGGGTTTCCAGCCCCAGCATTTT	CASREGFQPQHF
-	TRBV19	TRBJ2-7	-	TGTGCCAGTAGTATTGTAAAGGGAGGCGAGCAGTACTTC	CASSIVKGGEQYF
-	TRBV14	TRBJ1-4	TRBD1	TGTGCCAGCAGCCAGGGACAGCCTTTTTGGGAAAAACTGTTTTTT	CASSQGQPFWEKLFF
-	TRBV7-3	TRBJ2-1	TRBD2	TGTGCCAGCAGCCCGCGGGGGAACAATGAGCAGTTCTTC	CASSPRGNNEQFF
-	TRBV7-2	TRBJ2-3	TRBD2	TGTGCCAGCAGCGCCGGGGGGGCAGATACGCAGTATTTT	CASSAGGADTQYF
-	TRBV3-1/TRBV3-2	TRBJ1-2	-	TGTGCCAGCAGCCAAGGAGCAAGGTACTATGGCTACACCTTC	CASSQGARYYGYTF
-	TRBV7-2	TRBJ2-3	-	TGTGCCAGCAGCCCACAGGGTTCCCACACAGATACGCAGTATTTT	CASSPQGSHTDTQYF
once	TRBV10-2	TRBJ2-2	-	TGCGCCAGCCTTAACACCGGGGAGCTGTTTTTT	CASLNTGELFF
few	TRBV19	TRBJ2-7	TRBD1	TGTGCCAGTAGTACAGGGACAGGGAGAGTCTACGAGCAGTACTTC	CASSTGTGRVYEQYF
once	TRBV28	TRBJ2-1	TRBD2	TGTGCCAGCACCCCTCCAACCCCGGGGGGGCCGGGCAATGAGCAGTTCTTC	CASTPPTPGGPGNEQFF
-	TRBV7-8	TRBJ2-1	-	TGTGCCAGCAGCTTAGGACCTTTAGGCGGGGTTACCAATGAGCAGTTCTTC	CASSLGPLGGVTNEQFF
-	TRBV6-5	TRBJ2-1	TRBD2	TGTGCCAGCAGGGTTCTAGCGGGGGGCTACAATGAGCAGTTCTTC	CASRVLAGGYNEQFF
-	TRBV11-2	TRBJ2-1	TRBD1	TGTGCCAGCAGCTTAGACAGGGGGATTTACAATGAGCAGTTCTTC	CASSLDRGIYNEQFF
once	TRBV7-9	TRBJ2-7	-	TGTGCCAGCAGCTTAGCGACGGGTTTCGGCGAGCAGTACTTC	CASSLATGFGEQYF
few	TRBV3-1/TRBV3-2	TRBJ2-7	-	TGTGCCAGCAGCCGGGTCGTGCAATACGAGCAGTACTTC	CASSRVVQYEQYF
-	TRBV5-6	TRBJ1-2	TRBD1	TGTGCCAGCAGCTCTCGCCTGGACAGGGGGGCCAACTATGGCTACACCTTC	CASSSRLDRGANYGYTF
once	TRBV5-5	TRBJ1-2	-	TGTGCCAGCAACCCCGGGACGGCTAACTATGGCTACACCTTC	CASNPGTANYGYTF
once	TRBV9	TRBJ1-2	-	TGTGCCAGCAGCGTAGCAGGGTCCTCTAACTATGGCTACACCTTC	CASSVAGSSNYGYTF
-	TRBV6-5	TRBJ1-5	TRBD1	TGTGCCAGCAGTCCTCGCGACAGGGCTGGTCAGCCCCAGCATTTT	CASSPRDRAGQPQHF
-	TRBV7-2	TRBJ1-3	-	TGTGCCAGCAGCACGGCGCAGGGCCGTAACACCATATATTTT	CASSTAQGRNTIYF